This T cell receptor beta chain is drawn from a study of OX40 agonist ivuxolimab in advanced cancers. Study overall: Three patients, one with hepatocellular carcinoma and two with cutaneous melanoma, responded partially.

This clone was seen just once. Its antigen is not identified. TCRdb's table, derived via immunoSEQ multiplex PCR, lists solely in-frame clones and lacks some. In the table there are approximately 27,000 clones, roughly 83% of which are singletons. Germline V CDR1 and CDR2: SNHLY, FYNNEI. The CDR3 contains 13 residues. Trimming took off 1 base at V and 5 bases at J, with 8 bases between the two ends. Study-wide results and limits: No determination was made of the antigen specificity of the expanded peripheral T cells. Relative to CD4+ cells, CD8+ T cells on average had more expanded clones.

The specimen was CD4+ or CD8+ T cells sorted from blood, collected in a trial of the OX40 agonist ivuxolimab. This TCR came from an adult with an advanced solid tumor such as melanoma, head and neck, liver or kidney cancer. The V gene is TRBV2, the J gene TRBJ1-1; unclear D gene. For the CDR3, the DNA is TGTGCCAGCAGTGAAGTAGAGGGTACTGAAGCTTTCTTT. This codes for CASSEVEGTEAFF.